These 15 T cell receptor beta chains share one sample of origin, sequenced in a study of cytomegalovirus exposure and HLA in healthy donors. Profiled with immunoSEQ multiplex PCR; TCRdb holds only in-frame clones, not every one. The sample has approximately 150,000 clones, 87% seen once. The sample consisted of PBMCs. These receptors originate from a woman in her 30s in good health and CMV-seronegative.

V is TRBV6-1 and J is TRBJ1-4, with D possibly matching TRBD1 (5 bases). Germline CDR1 and CDR2: MNHNS and SASEGT. There are 16 residues in the CDR3. Deletions cut 1 base from V and 1 base from J, with 10 bases between. The CDR3 loop reads CASSEGWQGTNEKLFF. The CDR3 DNA reads TGTGCCAGCAGTGAAGGGTGGCAGGGAACTAATGAAAAACTGTTTTTT.

The chain has TRBV5-1 and TRBJ1-3; weak D call: TRBD1 (6 bases). Trimming took off 2 bases at V and 2 bases at J, with 8 bases between the two ends. The CDR3 loop spans 14 amino acids. The germline V gene encodes CDR1 SGHRS and CDR2 YFSETQ. CDR3 sequence (DNA): TGCGCCAGCAGCTTAACAGGGACTGGAAACACCATATATTTT. Translation: CASSLTGTGNTIYF.

The CDR3 here is CASSDRASGGTDTQYF. The CDR3 coding sequence is TGTGCCAGCAGTGATAGGGCTAGCGGGGGCACAGATACGCAGTATTTT. The rearrangement joins TRBV6-1 to TRBJ2-3; 9 positions agree with TRBD2. Germline V gene lookup returns CDR1 MNHNS and CDR2 SASEGT. This CDR3 has 16 amino acids. With 3 bases clipped from V and 1 base from J, the junction kept 5 bases outside the gene matches.

The chain recombines TRBV14 with TRBJ1-1; D gene ambiguous. The CDR3 length is 14 residues. The germline V and J ends were trimmed by 1 base and 4 bases, with 10 bases remaining between them. Germline V gene data show CDR1 as SGHDN and CDR2 as FVKESK. Here the CDR3 reads CASSQVISGTEAFF. CDR3 in DNA: TGTGCCAGCAGCCAAGTAATTTCGGGCACTGAAGCTTTCTTT.

The V gene is TRBV15, the J gene TRBJ2-4, with 9 bases fitting TRBD2. Germline CDR1 is LNHNV and CDR2 is YYDKDF (reference sequence). This CDR3 comprises 16 residues. V was pared by 5 bases and J by 9 bases, with 14 bases of the junction left unmatched. CDR3 amino acids: CATSVLTSGSQGIQYF. CDR3 in DNA: TGTGCCACCAGCGTCCTGACTAGCGGATCCCAGGGCATTCAGTACTTC. The full variable domain, its missing parts supplied by reference TRBV15 and TRBJ2-4, is DAMVIQNPRYQVTQFGKPVTLSCSQTLNHNVMYWYQQKSSQAPKLLFHYYDKDFNNEADTPDNFQSRRPNTSFCFLDIRSPGLGDTAMYLCATSVLTSGSQGIQYFGAGTRLSVL.

In its sample, this clone was seen once. The rearrangement links TRBV29-1 to TRBJ2-5; D is perhaps TRBD2 (6 bases). Trimming pared 7 bases from V and 2 bases from J, leaving 11 bases between. The CDR3 totals 12 residues. The germline V gene encodes CDR1 SQVTM and CDR2 ANQGSEA. The CDR3 sequence is CSAYSGQETQYF. Here the CDR3 DNA reads TGCAGCGCTTATAGCGGACAAGAGACCCAGTACTTC. Combining the CDR3 with reference TRBV29-1 and TRBJ2-5 gives the whole variable domain SAVISQKPSRDICQRGTSLTIQCQVDSQVTMMFWYRQQPGQSLTLIATANQGSEATYESGFVIDKFPISRPNLTFSTLTVSNMSPEDSSIYLCSAYSGQETQYFGPGTRLLVL.

The chain employs TRBV6-5 and TRBJ2-2; D is uncertain. This CDR3 contains 14 residues. CDR1 and CDR2 from the germline V gene are MNHEY and SVGAGI. The ends were cut back, 0 bases at V and 7 bases at J, with 9 bases in the middle. The CDR3 region is CASSYSSYIGELFF. Here the CDR3 DNA reads TGTGCCAGCAGTTACTCGTCTTATATCGGGGAGCTGTTTTTT.

The chain combines TRBV4-1 with TRBJ1-2; maybe TRBD1 (5 bases). V gave up 1 base and J gave up 7 bases, with 13 bases separating them. This CDR3 has 14 residues. The germline V gene has CDR1 MGHRA and CDR2 YSYEKL. The CDR3 reads CASSQGGGAGGYTF. In DNA, the CDR3 is TGCGCCAGCAGCCAAGGAGGTGGGGCCGGTGGCTACACCTTC.

The genes are TRBV4-1 and TRBJ1-2; D is perhaps TRBD1 (5 bases). The CDR3 consists of 13 residues. The V and J ends lost 1 base and 6 bases respectively, with 9 bases between them. CDR1 is MGHRA, CDR2 YSYEKL, per germline. The CDR3, as DNA: TGCGCCAGCAGCCAAGCGTCAGGGAATGGCTACACCTTC. Translated, it gives CASSQASGNGYTF.

This clone came up once. The chain recombines TRBV4-1 with TRBJ2-1, with a possible D match to TRBD2 (7 bases). From germline, CDR1 is MGHRA and CDR2 YSYEKL. V was shortened by 8 bases and J by 9 bases, with 20 bases between the two germline ends. The CDR3 consists of 14 residues. The CDR3 loop is CASGHGRGGPEQFF. The CDR3, as DNA: TGCGCCAGCGGGCATGGGAGGGGGGGACCTGAGCAGTTCTTC.

The chain uses TRBV5-1 and TRBJ2-1; D might be TRBD1 (6 bases). This CDR3 is 18 amino acids long. Trimming cost V 0 bases and J 6 bases, with 22 bases left between them. The germline V gene has CDR1 SGHRS and CDR2 YFSETQ. DNA for the CDR3: TGCGCCAGCAGCTTGGGTTTTATTATGGCAGGGGCGTTCAATGAGCAGTTCTTC. Residues: CASSLGFIMAGAFNEQFF.

The chain combines TRBV19 with TRBJ1-1; 11 positions agree with TRBD1. The ends lost 3 bases at V and 4 bases at J; junction bases unmatched: 4. Germline V gives CDR1 LNHDA, CDR2 SQIVND (reference sequence). CDR3 length: 15 residues. The CDR3 region has the DNA TGTGCCAGTAGTATCCAAGGGACAGGGGGCACTGAAGCTTTCTTT. This codes for CASSIQGTGGTEAFF.

This chain links TRBV5-1 with TRBJ1-3; D is unclear. The V gene lost 0 bases and the J gene lost 0 bases, with 10 bases spanning the gap. This CDR3 region has 16 residues. Germline V CDR1 and CDR2: SGHRS, YFSETQ. CDR3 nucleotide sequence: TGCGCCAGCAGCTTGGAACAGTTTAACTCTGGAAACACCATATATTTT. The encoded protein is CASSLEQFNSGNTIYF.

V usage is TRBV13 and J usage is TRBJ1-4, with 8 nucleotides matching TRBD1. The germline gives CDR1 PRHDT, CDR2 FYEKMQ (reference sequence). With V trimmed by 5 bases and J by 6 bases, 8 bases remained unmatched. CDR3 size: 15 residues. The CDR3 loop reads CASSGRTGRDEKLFF. The CDR3 coding sequence is TGTGCCAGCAGCGGGCGGACAGGGAGAGATGAAAAACTGTTTTTT.

This clone was detected only once. V usage is TRBV6-5 and J usage is TRBJ1-2, with unresolved D. The germline V gene encodes CDR1 MNHEY and CDR2 SVGAGI. The CDR3 has 14 amino acids. Trimming left V 0 bases short and J 6 bases short, with 11 bases between. CDR3 bases: TGTGCCAGCAGTTACTCGCGTAACTCGCATGGCTACACCTTC. Translation gives CASSYSRNSHGYTF.